This T cell receptor (beta chain) originates from a study of CD8 T cells in Susac syndrome. Study results and caveats: That the number of individuals in its TCR sequencing and HLA analysis was relatively small was acknowledged by the study.

Random hexamers primed reverse transcription of roughly 0.5 to 1 ug RNA. The authors amplified TCR beta CDR3 across 54 Vbeta and 13 Jbeta using immunoSEQ multiplex PCR. Each CDR3 protein gets one entry after TCRdb re-called the immunoSEQ multiplex PCR reads with MiXCR. Here the sample spans about 190,000 distinct CDR3 sequences, roughly 94% being singletons. CDR1 is LGHDT and CDR2 is YNNKEL in the germline V gene (reference sequence). This CDR3 is built from 17 residues. Trimming stripped 0 bases from V and 0 bases from J, with 12 bases between. A word on this clonotype: Its specificity is not known.

CD8+ and CD4+ blood T cells underwent TCR beta sequencing. Input material: CD4+ T cells from PBMCs. The genes are TRBV3-1 and TRBJ1-3; D gene unclear. This TCR came from a human donor in good health. CDR3 sequence: CASSQDWGWDSGNTIYF. The DNA for the CDR3 is TGTGCCAGCAGCCAAGATTGGGGTTGGGACTCTGGAAACACCATATATTTT.